This passage covers 7 T cell receptor beta chains from one sample sequenced in a study of blood T cell repertoires in COVID-19. The data were produced by immunoSEQ multiplex PCR, yet TCRdb's version contains in-frame clones alone and is incomplete. The sample contains more than 110,000 clones, around 73% of which appear only once. Sequenced material: peripheral blood. The receptor set was obtained from a woman aged 50 to 65 with active or convalescent COVID-19.

The V gene is TRBV7-2, the J gene TRBJ1-2; perhaps TRBD1 as D (6 bases). CDR1 is SGHTA, CDR2 FQGNSA, per germline. V dropped 1 base and J dropped 3 bases, with 9 bases sitting between them. This CDR3 has 14 residues. This CDR3 is CASSLESGDYGYTF. DNA of the CDR3: TGTGCCAGCAGCTTAGAATCAGGGGACTATGGCTACACCTTC.

This chain joins TRBV30 and TRBJ2-3; tentative D call: TRBD1 (6 bases). The CDR3 runs to 14 residues. Germline lookup yields CDR1 GTSNPN and CDR2 SVGIG (reference sequence). The ends were cut back, 2 bases at V and 2 bases at J, with 11 bases in the middle. The CDR3 spells CAWSKDRDTDTQYF. CDR3 nucleotide sequence: TGTGCCTGGAGTAAGGACAGAGACACAGATACGCAGTATTTT.

This clone appeared a few times. This sequence joins TRBV19 and TRBJ2-2, with 8 nucleotides matching TRBD1. The V and J ends lost 3 bases and 5 bases, in that order; junction bases with no gene match: 5. CDR3 length equals 15 residues. Germline V gene data show CDR1 as LNHDA and CDR2 as SQIVND (reference sequence). In DNA form, the CDR3 reads TGTGCCAGTAGTATTATGACAGGGGCAACCGGGGAGCTGTTTTTT. Its translation: CASSIMTGATGELFF.

This clone is a singleton in its sample. The chain recombines TRBV28 with TRBJ1-2; TRBD1 matches 9 bases. CDR1 is MDHEN and CDR2 is SYDVKM in the germline V gene. Losses at the gene ends were 5 bases for V and 4 bases for J; bases not matched to a gene: 5. This CDR3 is built from 14 residues. Here the CDR3 reads CASSPGTGLYGYTF. CDR3 nucleotides: TGTGCCAGCAGTCCCGGGACAGGGCTCTATGGCTACACCTTC.

The chain employs TRBV6-2 or TRBV6-3 and TRBJ2-1; 8 bases line up with TRBD2. Germline-derived CDR1 and CDR2 are MNHEY and SVGEGT. The CDR3 spans 17 residues. The V and J ends lost 5 bases and 3 bases, in that order; junction bases with no gene match: 12. The CDR3 DNA reads as TGTGCCAGCAGTAGGCCCCCGGGACTAGGAAGCTACAATGAGCAGTTCTTC. Translation: CASSRPPGLGSYNEQFF.

As for this clone: Other DNA sequences in this sample translate to the same CDR3. This chain joins TRBV29-1 and TRBJ2-7; 11 nucleotides match TRBD2. V shed 7 bases, J shed 1 base, and the junction held 3 bases outside the gene matches. Germline V gives CDR1 SQVTM, CDR2 ANQGSEA. This CDR3 contains 13 residues. The CDR3 protein is CSARTSGSYEQYF. CDR3 coding DNA: TGCAGCGCGCGGACTAGCGGGTCCTACGAGCAGTACTTC.

The chain recombines TRBV7-9 with TRBJ2-7; 8 nucleotides match TRBD2. Germline V gives CDR1 SEHNR, CDR2 FQNEAQ (reference sequence). This CDR3 has 14 amino acids. Germline trimming cut 4 bases from V and 6 bases from J; bases unmatched to any gene: 8. Here the CDR3 reads CASSYTSGVGEQYF. The CDR3, as DNA: TGTGCCAGCAGCTATACTAGCGGAGTGGGCGAGCAGTACTTC.